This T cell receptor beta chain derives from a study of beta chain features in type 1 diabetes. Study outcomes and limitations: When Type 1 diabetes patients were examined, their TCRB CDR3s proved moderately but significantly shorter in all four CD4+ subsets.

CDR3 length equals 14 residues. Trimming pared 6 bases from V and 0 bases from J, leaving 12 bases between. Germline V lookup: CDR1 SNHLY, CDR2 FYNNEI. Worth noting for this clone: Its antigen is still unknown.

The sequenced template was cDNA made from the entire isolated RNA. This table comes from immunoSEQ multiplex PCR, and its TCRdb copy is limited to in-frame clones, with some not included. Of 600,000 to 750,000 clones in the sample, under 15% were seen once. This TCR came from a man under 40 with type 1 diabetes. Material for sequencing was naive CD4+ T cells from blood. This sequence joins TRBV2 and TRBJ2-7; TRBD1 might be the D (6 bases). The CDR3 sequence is CASRVRGHSYEQYF. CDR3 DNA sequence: TGTGCCAGCAGAGTCAGGGGACACTCCTACGAGCAGTACTTC.